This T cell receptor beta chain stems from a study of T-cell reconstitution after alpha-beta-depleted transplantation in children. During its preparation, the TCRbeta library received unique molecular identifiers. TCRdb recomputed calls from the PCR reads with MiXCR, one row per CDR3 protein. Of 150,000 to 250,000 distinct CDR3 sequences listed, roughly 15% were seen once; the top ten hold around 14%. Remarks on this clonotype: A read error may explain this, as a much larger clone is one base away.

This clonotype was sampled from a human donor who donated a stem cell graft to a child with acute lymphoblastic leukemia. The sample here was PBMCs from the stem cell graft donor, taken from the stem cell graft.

The CDR3 bases are TGTGCCAGCAGCCTCCTAGACACGCCAGACACAGATACGCAGTATTTT. It codes for CASSLLDTPDTDTQYF. The chain is built from TRBV9 and TRBJ2-3; D is unresolved. With 4 bases removed from V and 2 bases from J, the gap between germline ends came to 17 bases. Looked up from germline, CDR1 is SGDLS and CDR2 is YYNGEE. CDR3 length: 16 residues.